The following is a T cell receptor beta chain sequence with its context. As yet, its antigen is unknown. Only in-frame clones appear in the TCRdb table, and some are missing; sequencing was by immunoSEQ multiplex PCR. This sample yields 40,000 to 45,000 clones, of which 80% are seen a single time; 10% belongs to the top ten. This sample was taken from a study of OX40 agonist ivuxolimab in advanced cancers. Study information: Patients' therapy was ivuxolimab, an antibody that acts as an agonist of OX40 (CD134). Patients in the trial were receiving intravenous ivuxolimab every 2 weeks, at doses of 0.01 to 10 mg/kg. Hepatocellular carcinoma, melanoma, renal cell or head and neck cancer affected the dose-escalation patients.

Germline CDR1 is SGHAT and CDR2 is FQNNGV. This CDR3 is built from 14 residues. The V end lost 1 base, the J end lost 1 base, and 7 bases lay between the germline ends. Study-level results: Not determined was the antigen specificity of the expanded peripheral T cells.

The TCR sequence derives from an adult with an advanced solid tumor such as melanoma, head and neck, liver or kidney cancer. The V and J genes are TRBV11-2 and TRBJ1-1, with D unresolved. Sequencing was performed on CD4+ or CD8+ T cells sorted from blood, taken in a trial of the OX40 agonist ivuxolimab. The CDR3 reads CASSLVRGNTEAFF. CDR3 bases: TGTGCCAGCAGCTTAGTTCGGGGGAACACTGAAGCTTTCTTT.